This T cell receptor beta chain was sequenced in a study of chronic HIV infection and antiretroviral therapy. The CDR3 loop spans 15 amino acids. Per germline, CDR1 MNHEY and CDR2 SMNVEV (reference sequence). V was shortened by 2 bases and J by 0 bases, with 8 bases between the two germline ends. TCRdb analysed the 5' RACE reads with MiXCR anew, one entry per CDR3 protein. The profile shows some 43,000 distinct CDR3 sequences, about 20% of them singletons. The receptor was isolated from an adult who had HIV and had not received antiretroviral therapy, or was an uninfected healthy control (not recorded which). Sequences were obtained from peripheral blood. The chain is built from TRBV27 and TRBJ2-1; no definite D call. CDR3 region: CASSLTVSSYNEQFF. CDR3 nucleotides: TGTGCCAGCAGTTTAACAGTCAGCTCCTACAATGAGCAGTTCTTC.